Sequencing of this T cell receptor beta chain was carried out in a study of cytotoxic CD8 clonotypes in ibrutinib-treated CLL. In the study overall: Complete response was seen in 2 patients and partial in some 25; approximately 12 progressed and around 14 stayed remitted after a median roughly 70 months. Points from the study as a whole: Public clonotypes occurred uncommonly; on treatment, they contracted or remained stable.

Turning to this clone: No antigen is known for it.

The CDR3 covers 14 residues. Germline CDR1 and CDR2: SGHTA and FQGNSA. V shed 3 bases and J shed 0 bases, with 7 bases lying between them. The authors obtained approximately 2.1 micrograms of genomic DNA from cryopreserved PBMCs for TCR beta libraries. This table comes from immunoSEQ multiplex PCR, and its TCRdb copy is limited to in-frame clones, with some not included. The sample consists of some 8,000 clones, around 80% of them appearing once. The receptor was isolated from a human donor with chronic lymphocytic leukemia. This specimen was PBMCs, taken before ibrutinib treatment. V is TRBV7-2 and J is TRBJ2-3; D gene uncertain. CDR3 amino acids: CASSFSTSTDTQYF. The CDR3 DNA reads TGTGCCAGCAGCTTTTCTACTAGCACAGATACGCAGTATTTT.